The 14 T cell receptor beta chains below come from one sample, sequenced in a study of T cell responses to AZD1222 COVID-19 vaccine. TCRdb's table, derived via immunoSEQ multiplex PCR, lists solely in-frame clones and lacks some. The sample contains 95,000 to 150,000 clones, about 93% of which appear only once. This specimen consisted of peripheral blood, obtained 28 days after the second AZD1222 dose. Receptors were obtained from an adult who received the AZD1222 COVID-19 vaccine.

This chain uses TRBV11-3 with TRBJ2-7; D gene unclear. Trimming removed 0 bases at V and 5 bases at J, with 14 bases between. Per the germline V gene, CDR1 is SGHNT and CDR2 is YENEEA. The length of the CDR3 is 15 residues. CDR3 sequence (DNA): TGTGCCAGCAGCTTAGACGGTCGGGCGTCCAACGAGCAGTACTTC. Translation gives CASSLDGRASNEQYF. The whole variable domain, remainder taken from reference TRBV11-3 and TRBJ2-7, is EAGVVQSPRYKIIEKKQPVAFWCNPISGHNTLYWYLQNLGQGPELLIRYENEEAVDDSQLPKDRFSAERLKGVDSTLKIQPAELGDSAVYLCASSLDGRASNEQYFGPGTRLTVT.

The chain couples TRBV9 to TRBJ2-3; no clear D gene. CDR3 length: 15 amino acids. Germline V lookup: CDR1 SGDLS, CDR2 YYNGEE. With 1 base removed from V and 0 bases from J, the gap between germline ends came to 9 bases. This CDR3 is CASSVLSASTDTQYF. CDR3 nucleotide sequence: TGTGCCAGCAGCGTACTAAGCGCTAGCACAGATACGCAGTATTTT.

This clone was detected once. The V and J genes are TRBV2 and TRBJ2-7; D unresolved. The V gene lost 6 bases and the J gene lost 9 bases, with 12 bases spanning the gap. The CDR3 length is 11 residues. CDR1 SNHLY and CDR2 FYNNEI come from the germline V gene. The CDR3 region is CASRAIKVQYF. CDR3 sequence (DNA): TGTGCCAGCAGAGCTATTAAGGTGCAGTACTTC.

In DNA, the CDR3 is TGTGCCAGCAGCACATACGGGACAACCTACGAGCAGTACTTC. Its translation is CASSTYGTTYEQYF. V gene TRBV3-1 (or the pseudogene TRBV3-2) combines with J gene TRBJ2-7; TRBD1 might be the D (6 bases). This CDR3 contains 14 residues. Germline CDR1 reads LGHDT; CDR2 reads YNNKEL (reference sequence). Trimming left V 5 bases short and J 2 bases short, with 13 bases between.

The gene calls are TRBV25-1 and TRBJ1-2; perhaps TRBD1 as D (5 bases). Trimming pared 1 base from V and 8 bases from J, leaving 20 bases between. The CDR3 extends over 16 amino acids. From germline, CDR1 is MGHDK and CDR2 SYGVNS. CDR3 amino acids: CASSESPPRGRGGYTF. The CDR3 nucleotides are TGTGCCAGCAGTGAATCCCCTCCGCGGGGAAGGGGCGGCTACACCTTC.

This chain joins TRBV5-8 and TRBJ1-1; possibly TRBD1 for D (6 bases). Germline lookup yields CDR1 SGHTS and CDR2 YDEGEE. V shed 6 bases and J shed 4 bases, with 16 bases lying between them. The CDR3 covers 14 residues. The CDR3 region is CASTIQGIGTEAFF. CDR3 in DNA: TGTGCCAGCACCATACAGGGAATCGGCACTGAAGCTTTCTTT.

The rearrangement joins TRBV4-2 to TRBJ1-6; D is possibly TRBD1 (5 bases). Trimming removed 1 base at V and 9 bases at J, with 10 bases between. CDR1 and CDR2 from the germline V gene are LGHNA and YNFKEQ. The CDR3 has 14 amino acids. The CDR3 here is CASSQGDHSSPLHF. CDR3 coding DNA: TGTGCCAGCAGCCAAGGGGACCACAGTTCACCCCTCCACTTT.

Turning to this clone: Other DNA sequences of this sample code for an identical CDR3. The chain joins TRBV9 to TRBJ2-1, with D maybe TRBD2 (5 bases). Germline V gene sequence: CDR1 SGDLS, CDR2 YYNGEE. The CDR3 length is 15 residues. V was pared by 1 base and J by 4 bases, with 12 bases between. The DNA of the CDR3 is TGTGCCAGCAGCGTACGTGACTACCCTTACAATGAGCAGTTCTTC. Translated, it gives CASSVRDYPYNEQFF.

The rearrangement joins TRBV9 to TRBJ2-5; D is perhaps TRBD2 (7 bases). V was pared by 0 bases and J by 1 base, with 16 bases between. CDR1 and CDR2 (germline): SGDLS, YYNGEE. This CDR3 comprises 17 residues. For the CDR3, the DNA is TGTGCCAGCAGCGTAGCAGCCGGGGAGGGGGGCCAAGAGACCCAGTACTTC. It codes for CASSVAAGEGGQETQYF.

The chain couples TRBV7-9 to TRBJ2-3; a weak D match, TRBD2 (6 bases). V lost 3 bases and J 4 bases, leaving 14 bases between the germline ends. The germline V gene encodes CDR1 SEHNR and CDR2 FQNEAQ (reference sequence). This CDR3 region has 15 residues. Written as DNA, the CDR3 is TGTGCCAGCAGCTTGGGACTTATGGGGGCAGATACGCAGTATTTT. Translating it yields CASSLGLMGADTQYF.

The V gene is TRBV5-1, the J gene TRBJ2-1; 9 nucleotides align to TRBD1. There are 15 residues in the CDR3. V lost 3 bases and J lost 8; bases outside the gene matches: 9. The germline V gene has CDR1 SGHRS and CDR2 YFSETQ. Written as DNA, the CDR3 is TGCGCCAGCAGCTCGACAACAGGGGGCATGGATGAGCAGTTCTTC. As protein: CASSSTTGGMDEQFF.

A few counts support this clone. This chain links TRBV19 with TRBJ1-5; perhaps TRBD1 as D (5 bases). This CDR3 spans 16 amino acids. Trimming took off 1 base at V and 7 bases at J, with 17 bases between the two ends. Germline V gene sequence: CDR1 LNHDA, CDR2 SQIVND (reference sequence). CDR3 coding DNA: TGTGCCAGTAGTATAGTGAGGGGAAGCCTTGGCCAGCCCCAGCATTTT. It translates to CASSIVRGSLGQPQHF.

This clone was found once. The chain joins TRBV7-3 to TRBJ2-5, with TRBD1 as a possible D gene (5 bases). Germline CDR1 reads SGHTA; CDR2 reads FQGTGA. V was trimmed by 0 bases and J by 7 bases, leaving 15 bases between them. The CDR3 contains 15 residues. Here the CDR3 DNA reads TGTGCCAGCAGCTTAACCTCTGTTCCCCAGGGGACCCAGTACTTC. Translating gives CASSLTSVPQGTQYF. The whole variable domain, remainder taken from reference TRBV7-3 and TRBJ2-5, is GAGVSQTPSNKVTEKGKYVELRCDPISGHTALYWYRQSLGQGPEFLIYFQGTGAADDSGLPNDRFFAVRPEGSVSTLKIQRTERGDSAVYLCASSLTSVPQGTQYFGPGTRLLVL.

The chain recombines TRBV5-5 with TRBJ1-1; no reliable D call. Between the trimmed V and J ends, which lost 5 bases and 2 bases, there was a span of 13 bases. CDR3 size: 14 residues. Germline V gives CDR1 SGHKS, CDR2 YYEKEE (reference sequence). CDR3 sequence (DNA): TGTGCCAGCAGACAAGATCCCGGTAACACTGAAGCTTTCTTT. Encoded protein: CASRQDPGNTEAFF.